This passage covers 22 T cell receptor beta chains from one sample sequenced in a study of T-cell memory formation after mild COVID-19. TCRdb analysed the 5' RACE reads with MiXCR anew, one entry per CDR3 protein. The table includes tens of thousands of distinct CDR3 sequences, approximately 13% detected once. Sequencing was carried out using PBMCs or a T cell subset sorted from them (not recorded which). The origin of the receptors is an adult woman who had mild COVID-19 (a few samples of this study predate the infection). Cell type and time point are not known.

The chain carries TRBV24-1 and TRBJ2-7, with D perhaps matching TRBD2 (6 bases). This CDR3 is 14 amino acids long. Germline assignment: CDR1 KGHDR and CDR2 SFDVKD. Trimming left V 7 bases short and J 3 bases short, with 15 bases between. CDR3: CATSPGTGDYEQYF. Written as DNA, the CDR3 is TGTGCCACCAGCCCCGGGACTGGAGACTACGAGCAGTACTTC.

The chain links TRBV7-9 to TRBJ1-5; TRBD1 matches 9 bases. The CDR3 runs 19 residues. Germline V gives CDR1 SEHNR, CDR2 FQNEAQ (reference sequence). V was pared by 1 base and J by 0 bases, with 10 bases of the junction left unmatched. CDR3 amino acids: CASSLVGTGTGYSNQPQHF. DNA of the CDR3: TGTGCCAGCAGCTTAGTAGGGACAGGGACAGGTTATAGCAATCAGCCCCAGCATTTT.

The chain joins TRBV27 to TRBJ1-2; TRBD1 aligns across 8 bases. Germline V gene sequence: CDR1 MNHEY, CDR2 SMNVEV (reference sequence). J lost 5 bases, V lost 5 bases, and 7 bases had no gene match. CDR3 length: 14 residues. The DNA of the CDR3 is TGTGCCAGCAGTATACAGGGGGTAGGGTATGGCTACACCTTC. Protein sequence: CASSIQGVGYGYTF.

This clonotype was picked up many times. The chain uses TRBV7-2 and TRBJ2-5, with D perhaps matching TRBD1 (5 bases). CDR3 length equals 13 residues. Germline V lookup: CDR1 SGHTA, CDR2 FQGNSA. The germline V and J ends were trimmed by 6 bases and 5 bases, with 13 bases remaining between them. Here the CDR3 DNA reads TGTGCCAGCAGTCAGGTGTCAGGGGAGACCCAGTACTTC. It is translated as CASSQVSGETQYF.

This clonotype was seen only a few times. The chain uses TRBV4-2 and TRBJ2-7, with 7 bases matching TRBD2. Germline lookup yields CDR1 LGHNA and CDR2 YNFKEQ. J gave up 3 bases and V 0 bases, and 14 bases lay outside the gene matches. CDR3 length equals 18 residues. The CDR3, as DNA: TGTGCCAGCAGCCAAGATCCCCCGGGCGGGAGTTATAACTACGAGCAGTACTTC. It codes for CASSQDPPGGSYNYEQYF.

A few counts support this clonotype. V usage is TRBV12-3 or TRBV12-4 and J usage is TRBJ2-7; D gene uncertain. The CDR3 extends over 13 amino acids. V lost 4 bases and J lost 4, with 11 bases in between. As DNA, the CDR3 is TGTGCCAGCAGTTCCCCAGGTCGATACGAGCAGTACTTC. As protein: CASSSPGRYEQYF.

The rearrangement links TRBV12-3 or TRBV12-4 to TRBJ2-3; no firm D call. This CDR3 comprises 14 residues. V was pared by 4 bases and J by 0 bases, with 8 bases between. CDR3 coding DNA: TGTGCCAGCAGTTCCGTGACTAGCACAGATACGCAGTATTTT. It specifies CASSSVTSTDTQYF.

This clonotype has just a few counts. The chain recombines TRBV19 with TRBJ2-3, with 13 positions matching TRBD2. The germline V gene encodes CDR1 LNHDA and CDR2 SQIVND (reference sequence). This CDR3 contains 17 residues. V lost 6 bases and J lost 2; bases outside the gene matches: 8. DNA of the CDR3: TGTGCCAGTAGGCCGTCGACTAGCGGGGGGCCCACAGATACGCAGTATTTT. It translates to CASRPSTSGGPTDTQYF.

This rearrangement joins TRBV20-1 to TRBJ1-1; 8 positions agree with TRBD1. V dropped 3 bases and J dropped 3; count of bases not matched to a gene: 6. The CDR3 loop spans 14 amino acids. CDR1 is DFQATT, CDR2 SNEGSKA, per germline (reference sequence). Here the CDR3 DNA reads TGCAGTGCTAGTAACTACAGGGGGGACACTGAAGCTTTCTTT. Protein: CSASNYRGDTEAFF.

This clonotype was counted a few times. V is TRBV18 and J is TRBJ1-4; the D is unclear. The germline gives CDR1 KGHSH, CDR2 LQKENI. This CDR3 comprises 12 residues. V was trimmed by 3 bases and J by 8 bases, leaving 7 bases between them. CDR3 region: CASSPFDEKLFF. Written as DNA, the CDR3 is TGTGCCAGCTCACCCTTCGACGAAAAACTGTTTTTT.

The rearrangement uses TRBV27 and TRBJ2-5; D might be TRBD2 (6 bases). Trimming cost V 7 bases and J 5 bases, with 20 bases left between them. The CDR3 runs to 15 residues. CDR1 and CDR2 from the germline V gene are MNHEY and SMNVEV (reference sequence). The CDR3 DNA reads TGTGCCAGCACTAGAGGTGGGACTCCCCGGGAGACCCAGTACTTC. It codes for CASTRGGTPRETQYF.

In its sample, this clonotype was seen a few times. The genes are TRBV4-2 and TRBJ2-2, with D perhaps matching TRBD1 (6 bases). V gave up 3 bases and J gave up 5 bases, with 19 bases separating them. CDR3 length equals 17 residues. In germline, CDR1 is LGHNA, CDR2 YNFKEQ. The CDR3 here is CASSHQGWGQGTGELFF. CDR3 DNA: TGTGCCAGCAGCCATCAGGGGTGGGGGCAGGGGACCGGGGAGCTGTTTTTT.

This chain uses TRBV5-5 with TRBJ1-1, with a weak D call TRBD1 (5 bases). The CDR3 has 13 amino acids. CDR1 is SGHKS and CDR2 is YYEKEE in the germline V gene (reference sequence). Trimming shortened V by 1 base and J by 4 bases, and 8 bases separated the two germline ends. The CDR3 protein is CASSLQRGTEAFF. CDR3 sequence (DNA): TGTGCCAGCAGCTTGCAAAGGGGCACTGAAGCTTTCTTT. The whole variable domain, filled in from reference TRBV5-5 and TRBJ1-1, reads DAGVTQSPTHLIKTRGQQVTLRCSPISGHKSVSWYQQVLGQGPQFIFQYYEKEERGRGNFPDRFSARQFPNYSSELNVNALLLGDSALYLCASSLQRGTEAFFGQGTRLTVV.

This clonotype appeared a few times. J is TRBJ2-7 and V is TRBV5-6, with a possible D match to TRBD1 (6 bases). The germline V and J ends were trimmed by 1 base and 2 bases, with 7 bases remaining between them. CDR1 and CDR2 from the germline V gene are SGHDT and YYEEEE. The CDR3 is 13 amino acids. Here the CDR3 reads CASSLWTAYEQYF. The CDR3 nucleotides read TGTGCCAGCAGCTTGTGGACAGCCTACGAGCAGTACTTC.

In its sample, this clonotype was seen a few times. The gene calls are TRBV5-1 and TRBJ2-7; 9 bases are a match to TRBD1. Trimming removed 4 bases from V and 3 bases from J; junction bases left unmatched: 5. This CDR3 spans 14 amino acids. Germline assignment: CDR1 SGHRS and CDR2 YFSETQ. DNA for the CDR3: TGCGCCAGCAGCGCGGGACAGGGAGACTACGAGCAGTACTTC. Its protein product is CASSAGQGDYEQYF. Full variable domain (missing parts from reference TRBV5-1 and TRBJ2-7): KAGVTQTPRYLIKTRGQQVTLSCSPISGHRSVSWYQQTPGQGLQFLFEYFSETQRNKGNFPGRFSGRQFSNSRSEMNVSTLELGDSALYLCASSAGQGDYEQYFGPGTRLTVT.

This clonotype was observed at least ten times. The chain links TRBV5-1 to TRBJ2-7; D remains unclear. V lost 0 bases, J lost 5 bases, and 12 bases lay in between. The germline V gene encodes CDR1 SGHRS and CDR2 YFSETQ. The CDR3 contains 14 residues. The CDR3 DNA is TGCGCCAGCAGCTTGGAACGAGGCACGGACGAGCAGTACTTC. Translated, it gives CASSLERGTDEQYF.

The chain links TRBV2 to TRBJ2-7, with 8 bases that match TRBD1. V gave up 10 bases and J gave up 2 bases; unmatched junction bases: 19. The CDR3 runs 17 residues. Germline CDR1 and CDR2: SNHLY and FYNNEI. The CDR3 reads CATIPVLGTGEPYEQYF. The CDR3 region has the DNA TGTGCCACCATACCCGTGCTCGGGACAGGCGAACCCTACGAGCAGTACTTC.

CDR3: CSVVASDPYNEQFF. The CDR3 nucleotides are TGCAGCGTTGTGGCTAGCGACCCCTACAATGAGCAGTTCTTC. The V and J genes are TRBV29-1 and TRBJ2-1, with D possibly TRBD2 on 6 matching bases. Germline V gene sequence: CDR1 SQVTM, CDR2 ANQGSEA. Trimming removed 4 bases from V and 2 bases from J, with 12 bases in between. The CDR3 extends over 14 amino acids.

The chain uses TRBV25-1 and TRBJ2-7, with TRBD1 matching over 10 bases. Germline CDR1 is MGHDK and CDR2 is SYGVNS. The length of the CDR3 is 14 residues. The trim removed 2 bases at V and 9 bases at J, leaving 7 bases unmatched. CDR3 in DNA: TGTGCCAGCAGTGAACCGGGACAGGGGCGTCTGCAGTACTTC. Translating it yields CASSEPGQGRLQYF.

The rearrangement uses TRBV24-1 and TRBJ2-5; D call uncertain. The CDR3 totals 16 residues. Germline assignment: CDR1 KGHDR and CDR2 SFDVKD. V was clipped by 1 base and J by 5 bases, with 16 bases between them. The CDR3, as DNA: TGTGCCACCAGTGATTTCGGTTTAGGCAGTCGGGAGACCCAGTACTTC. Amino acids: CATSDFGLGSRETQYF.

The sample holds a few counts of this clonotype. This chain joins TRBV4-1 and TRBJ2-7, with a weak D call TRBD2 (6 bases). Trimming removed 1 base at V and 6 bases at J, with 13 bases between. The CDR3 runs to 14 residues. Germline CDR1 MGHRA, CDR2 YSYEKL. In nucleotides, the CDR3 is TGCGCCAGCAGCCAAGGTCTCGGGGGTTCCGAGCAGTACTTC. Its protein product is CASSQGLGGSEQYF.

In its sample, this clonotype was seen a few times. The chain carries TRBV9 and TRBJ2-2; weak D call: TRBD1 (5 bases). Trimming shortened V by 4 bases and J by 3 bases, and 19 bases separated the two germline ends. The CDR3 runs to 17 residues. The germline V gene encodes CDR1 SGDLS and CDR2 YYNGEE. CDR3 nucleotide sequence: TGTGCCAGCAGCCAGATGGGGCGGAGCCCGGACACCGGGGAGCTGTTTTTT. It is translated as CASSQMGRSPDTGELFF.